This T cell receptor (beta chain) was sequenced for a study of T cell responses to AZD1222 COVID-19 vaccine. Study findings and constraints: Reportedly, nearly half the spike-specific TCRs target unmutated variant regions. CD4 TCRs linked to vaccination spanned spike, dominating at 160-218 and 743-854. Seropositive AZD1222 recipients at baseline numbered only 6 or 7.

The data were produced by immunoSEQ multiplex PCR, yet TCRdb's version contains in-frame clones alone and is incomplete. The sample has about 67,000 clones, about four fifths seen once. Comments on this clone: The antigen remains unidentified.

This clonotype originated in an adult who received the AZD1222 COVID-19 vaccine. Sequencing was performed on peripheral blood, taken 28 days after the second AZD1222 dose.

The CDR3 sequence: CATSRDRRDIADTGELFF. The CDR3 nucleotides are TGTGCCACCAGCAGAGATCGGCGGGACATCGCGGACACCGGGGAGCTGTTTTTT. This chain connects TRBV15 to TRBJ2-2; TRBD1 or TRBD2 may be the D gene (6 bases each). Trimming pared 0 bases from V and 3 bases from J, leaving 17 bases between. The germline V gene has CDR1 LNHNV and CDR2 YYDKDF (reference sequence). There are 18 residues in the CDR3. Using reference TRBV15 and TRBJ2-2 for the parts outside the CDR3, the full variable domain is DAMVIQNPRYQVTQFGKPVTLSCSQTLNHNVMYWYQQKSSQAPKLLFHYYDKDFNNEADTPDNFQSRRPNTSFCFLDIRSPGLGDTAMYLCATSRDRRDIADTGELFFGEGSRLTVL.